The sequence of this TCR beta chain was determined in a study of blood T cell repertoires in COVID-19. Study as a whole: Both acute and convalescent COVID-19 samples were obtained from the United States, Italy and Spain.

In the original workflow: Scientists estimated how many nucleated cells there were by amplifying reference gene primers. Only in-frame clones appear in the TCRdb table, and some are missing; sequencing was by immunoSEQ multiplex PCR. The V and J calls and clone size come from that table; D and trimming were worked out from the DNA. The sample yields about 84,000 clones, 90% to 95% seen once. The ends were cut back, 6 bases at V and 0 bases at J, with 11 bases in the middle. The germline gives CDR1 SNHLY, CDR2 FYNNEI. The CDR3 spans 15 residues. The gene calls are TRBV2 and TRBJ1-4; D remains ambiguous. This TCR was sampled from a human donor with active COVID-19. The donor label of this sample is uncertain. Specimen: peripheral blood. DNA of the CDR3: TGTGCCAGCAGGGAAACACCACCAACTAATGAAAAACTGTTTTTT. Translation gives CASRETPPTNEKLFF.